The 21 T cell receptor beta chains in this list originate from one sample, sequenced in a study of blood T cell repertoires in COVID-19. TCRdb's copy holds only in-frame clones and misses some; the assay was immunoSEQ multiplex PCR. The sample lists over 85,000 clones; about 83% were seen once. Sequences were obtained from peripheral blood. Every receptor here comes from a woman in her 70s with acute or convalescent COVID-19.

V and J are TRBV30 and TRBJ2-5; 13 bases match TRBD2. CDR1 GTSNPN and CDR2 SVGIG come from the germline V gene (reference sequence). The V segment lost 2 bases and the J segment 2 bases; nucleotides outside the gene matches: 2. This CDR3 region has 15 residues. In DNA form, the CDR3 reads TGTGCCTGGAGTATGGGACTAGCGGGGCAAGAGACCCAGTACTTC. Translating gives CAWSMGLAGQETQYF.

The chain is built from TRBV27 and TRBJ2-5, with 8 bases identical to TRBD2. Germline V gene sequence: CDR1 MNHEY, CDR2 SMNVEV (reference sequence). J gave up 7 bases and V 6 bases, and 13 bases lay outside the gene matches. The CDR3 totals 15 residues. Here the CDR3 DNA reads TGTGCCAGCAGCCCCCGGGGGGGCCAAGAGATGACCCAGTACTTC. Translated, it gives CASSPRGGQEMTQYF.

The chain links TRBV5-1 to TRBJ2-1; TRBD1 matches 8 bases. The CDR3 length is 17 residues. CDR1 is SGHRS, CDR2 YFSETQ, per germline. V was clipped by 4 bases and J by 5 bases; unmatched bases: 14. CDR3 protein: CASSPVSGQGSNNEQFF. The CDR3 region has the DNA TGCGCCAGCAGCCCGGTCTCTGGACAGGGTTCCAACAATGAGCAGTTCTTC.

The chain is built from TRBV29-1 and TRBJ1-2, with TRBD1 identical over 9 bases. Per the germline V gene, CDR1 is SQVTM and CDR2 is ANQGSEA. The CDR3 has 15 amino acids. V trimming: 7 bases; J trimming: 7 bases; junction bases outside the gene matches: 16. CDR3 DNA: TGCAGCGGGTTACTTCCGGGACAGGGCTCAACTGGCTACACCTTC. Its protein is CSGLLPGQGSTGYTF.

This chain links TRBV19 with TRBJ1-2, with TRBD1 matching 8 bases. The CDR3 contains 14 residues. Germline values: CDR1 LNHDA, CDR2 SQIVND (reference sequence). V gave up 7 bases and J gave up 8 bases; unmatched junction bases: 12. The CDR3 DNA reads TGTGCCAGTAACAACAGGACAGGGAGTGGAGGCTACACCTTC. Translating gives CASNNRTGSGGYTF.

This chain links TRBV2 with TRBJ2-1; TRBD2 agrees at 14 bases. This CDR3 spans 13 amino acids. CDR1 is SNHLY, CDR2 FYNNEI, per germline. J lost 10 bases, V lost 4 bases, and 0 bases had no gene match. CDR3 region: CASSGTSGGEQFF. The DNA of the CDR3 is TGTGCCAGCAGTGGGACTAGCGGGGGGGAGCAGTTCTTC.

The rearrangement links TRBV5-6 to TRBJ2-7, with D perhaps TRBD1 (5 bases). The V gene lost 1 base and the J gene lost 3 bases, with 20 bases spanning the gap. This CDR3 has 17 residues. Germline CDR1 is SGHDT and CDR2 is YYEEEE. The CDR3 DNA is TGTGCCAGCAGCTTGCCGTGGGGCCGGCAGGGATTCTACGAGCAGTACTTC. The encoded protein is CASSLPWGRQGFYEQYF.

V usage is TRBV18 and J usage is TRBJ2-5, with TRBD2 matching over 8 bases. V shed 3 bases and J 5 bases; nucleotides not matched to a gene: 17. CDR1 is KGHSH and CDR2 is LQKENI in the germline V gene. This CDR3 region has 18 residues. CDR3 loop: CASSPTQFRGLEGETQYF. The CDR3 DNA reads TGTGCCAGCTCACCCACCCAGTTCCGGGGACTAGAGGGGGAGACCCAGTACTTC. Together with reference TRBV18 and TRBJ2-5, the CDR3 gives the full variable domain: NAGVMQNPRHLVRRRGQEARLRCSPMKGHSHVYWYRQLPEEGLKFMVYLQKENIIDESGMPKERFSAEFPKEGPSILRIQQVVRGDSAAYFCASSPTQFRGLEGETQYFGPGTRLLVL.

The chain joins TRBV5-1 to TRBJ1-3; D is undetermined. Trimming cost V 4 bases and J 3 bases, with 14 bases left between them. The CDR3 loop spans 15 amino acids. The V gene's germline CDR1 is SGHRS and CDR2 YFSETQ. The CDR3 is CASSLMDGLGNTIYF. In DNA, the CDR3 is TGCGCCAGCAGCCTGATGGACGGACTTGGAAACACCATATATTTT.

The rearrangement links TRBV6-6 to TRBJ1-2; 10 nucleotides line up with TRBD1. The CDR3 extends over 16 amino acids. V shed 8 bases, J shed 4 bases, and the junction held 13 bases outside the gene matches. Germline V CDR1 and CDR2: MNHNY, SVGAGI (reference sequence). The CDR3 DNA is TGTGCCAGCGTTATGAGGGACAGGGGTCGCCTCTATGGCTACACCTTC. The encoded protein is CASVMRDRGRLYGYTF.

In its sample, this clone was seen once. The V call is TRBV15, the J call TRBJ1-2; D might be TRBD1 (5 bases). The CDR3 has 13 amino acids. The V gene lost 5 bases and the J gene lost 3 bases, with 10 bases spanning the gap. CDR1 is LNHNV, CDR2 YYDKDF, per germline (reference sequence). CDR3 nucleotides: TGTGCCACCAGCGTCGGGACTGACTATGGCTACACCTTC. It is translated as CATSVGTDYGYTF.

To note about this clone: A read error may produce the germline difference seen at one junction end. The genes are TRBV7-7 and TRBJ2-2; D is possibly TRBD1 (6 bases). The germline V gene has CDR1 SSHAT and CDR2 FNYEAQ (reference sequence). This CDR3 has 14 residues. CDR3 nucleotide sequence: TGTGCTAGCAGCCAGACACAGGGTATCGGGGAGCTGTTTTTT. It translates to CASSQTQGIGELFF.

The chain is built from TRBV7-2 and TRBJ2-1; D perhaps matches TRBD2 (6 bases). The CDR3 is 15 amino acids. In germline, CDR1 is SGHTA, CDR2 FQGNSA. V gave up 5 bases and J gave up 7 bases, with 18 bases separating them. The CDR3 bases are TGTGCCAGCAGCCTGGGACTGGGCTACAATAATGAGCAGTTCTTC. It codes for CASSLGLGYNNEQFF.

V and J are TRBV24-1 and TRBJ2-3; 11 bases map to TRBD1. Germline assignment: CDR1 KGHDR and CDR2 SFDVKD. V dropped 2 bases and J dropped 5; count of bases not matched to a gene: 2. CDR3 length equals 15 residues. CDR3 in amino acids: CATSDSGTGGDTQYF. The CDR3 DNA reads TGTGCCACCAGTGATTCCGGGACAGGGGGAGATACGCAGTATTTT.

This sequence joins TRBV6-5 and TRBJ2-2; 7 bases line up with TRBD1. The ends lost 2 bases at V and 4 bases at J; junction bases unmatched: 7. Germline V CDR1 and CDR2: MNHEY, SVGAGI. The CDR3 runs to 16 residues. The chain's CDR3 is CASSYNDRDLTGELFF. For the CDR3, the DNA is TGTGCCAGCAGTTACAATGACAGGGACCTCACCGGGGAGCTGTTTTTT.

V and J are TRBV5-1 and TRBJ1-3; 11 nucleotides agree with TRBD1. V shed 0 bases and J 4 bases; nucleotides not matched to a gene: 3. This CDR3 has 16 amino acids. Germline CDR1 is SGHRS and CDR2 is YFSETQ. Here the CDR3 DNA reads TGCGCCAGCAGCTTGGGGACAGGGGGCGACGGAAACACCATATATTTT. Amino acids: CASSLGTGGDGNTIYF.

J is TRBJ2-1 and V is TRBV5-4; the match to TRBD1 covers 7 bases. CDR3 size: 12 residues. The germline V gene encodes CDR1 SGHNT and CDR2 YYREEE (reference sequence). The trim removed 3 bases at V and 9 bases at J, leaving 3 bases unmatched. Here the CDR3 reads CASSSRQGEQFF. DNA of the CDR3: TGTGCCAGCAGCTCTAGACAGGGTGAGCAGTTCTTC.

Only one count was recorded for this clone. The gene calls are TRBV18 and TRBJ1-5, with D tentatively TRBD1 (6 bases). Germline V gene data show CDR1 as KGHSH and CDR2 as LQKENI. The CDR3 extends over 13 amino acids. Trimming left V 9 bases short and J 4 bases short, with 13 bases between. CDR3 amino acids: CASCRGRNQPQHF. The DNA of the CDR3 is TGTGCCAGTTGCAGGGGTAGGAATCAGCCCCAGCATTTT.

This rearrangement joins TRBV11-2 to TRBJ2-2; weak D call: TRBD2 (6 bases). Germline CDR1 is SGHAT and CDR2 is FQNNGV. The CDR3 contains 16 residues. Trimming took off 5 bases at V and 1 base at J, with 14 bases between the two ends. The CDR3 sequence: CASSPRDSVNTGELFF. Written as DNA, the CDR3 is TGTGCCAGCAGCCCCCGGGACTCCGTGAACACCGGGGAGCTGTTTTTT.

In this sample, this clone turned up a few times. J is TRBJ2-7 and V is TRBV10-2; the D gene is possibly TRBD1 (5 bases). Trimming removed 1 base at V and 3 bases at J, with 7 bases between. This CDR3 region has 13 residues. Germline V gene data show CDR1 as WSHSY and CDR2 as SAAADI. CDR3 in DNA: TGCGCCAGCAGTGAGTACGACAGCTACGAGCAGTACTTC. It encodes CASSEYDSYEQYF.

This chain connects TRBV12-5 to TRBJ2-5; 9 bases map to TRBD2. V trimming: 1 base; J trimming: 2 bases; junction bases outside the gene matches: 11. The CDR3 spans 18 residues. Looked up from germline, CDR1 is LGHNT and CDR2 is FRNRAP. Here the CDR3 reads CASGLGRTASGDQETQYF. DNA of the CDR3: TGTGCTAGTGGTTTGGGTAGAACGGCTAGCGGGGATCAAGAGACCCAGTACTTC.